This record covers a single T cell receptor beta chain. What it binds is not known. The record originates from a study of cytomegalovirus exposure and HLA in healthy donors. PCR used 60 Vbeta primers and 13 Jbeta primers. The repertoire was sequenced with immunoSEQ multiplex PCR; TCRdb's copy has only in-frame clones and lacks some. The data contain more than 95,000 clones, more than 75% of them singletons. Whole-study results and caveats: Available immune exposure information covered CMV serostatus only. When a later analysis compared HLA-associated TCR beta chains with equally common others, the HLA-associated chains turned out to be more clonally expanded and to have lower generation probabilities. When presence/absence was analysed, sequencing depth was taken to be roughly uniform across donors.

The source is a man aged 30-40 years in good health and CMV-seropositive. Specimen: PBMCs.

CDR3 region: CASSQDVGLTYEQYF. Here the CDR3 DNA reads TGTGCCAGCAGCCAAGACGTCGGACTGACCTACGAGCAGTACTTC. This chain uses TRBV4-2 with TRBJ2-7, with a possible D match to TRBD2 (5 bases). The CDR3 loop spans 15 amino acids. Trimming left V 0 bases short and J 2 bases short, with 11 bases between. Germline values: CDR1 LGHNA, CDR2 YNFKEQ.